The present T cell receptor (beta chain) was sequenced within a study of T cell changes during pregnancy in multiple sclerosis. Data came from immunoSEQ multiplex PCR; TCRdb stores just in-frame clones and leaves some out. The repertoire holds fewer than 140,000 clones, with 91% as singletons. V lost 5 bases, J lost 5 bases, and 6 bases stayed unmatched. CDR3 size: 14 residues. Germline CDR1 reads MNHEY; CDR2 reads SMNVEV (reference sequence). The chain employs TRBV27 and TRBJ1-5; 7 bases line up with TRBD1. The sequences come from peripheral blood, collected before pregnancy. This TCR derives from a female donor with multiple sclerosis, enrolled in a pregnancy study. CDR3 DNA: TGTGCCAGCAGTCCGGGACAGATTGATCAGCCCCAGCATTTT. Amino acid sequence: CASSPGQIDQPQHF.